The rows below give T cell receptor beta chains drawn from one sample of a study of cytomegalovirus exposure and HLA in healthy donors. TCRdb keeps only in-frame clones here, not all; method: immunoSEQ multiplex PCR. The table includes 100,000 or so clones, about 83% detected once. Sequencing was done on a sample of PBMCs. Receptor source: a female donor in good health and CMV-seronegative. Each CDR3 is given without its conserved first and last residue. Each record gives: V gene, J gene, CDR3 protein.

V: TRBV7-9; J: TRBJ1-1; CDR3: ASDRVGNTEAF
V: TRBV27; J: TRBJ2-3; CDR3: ASSSTYNPPGGDTQY
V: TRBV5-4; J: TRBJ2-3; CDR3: ASSYGTGGTDTQY
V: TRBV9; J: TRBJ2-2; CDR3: ASSVGQGKVGELF
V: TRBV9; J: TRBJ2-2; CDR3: ASSPRGASANTGELF
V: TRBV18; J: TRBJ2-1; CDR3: ASSRTDSTYNEQF
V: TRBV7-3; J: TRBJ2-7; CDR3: ASSLDSGY
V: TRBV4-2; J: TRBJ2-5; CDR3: ASSQDRGGQETQY
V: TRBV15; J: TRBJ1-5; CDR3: ATSRDWQGRSNQPQH
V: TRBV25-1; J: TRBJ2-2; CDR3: ASSNPQGLDTGELF
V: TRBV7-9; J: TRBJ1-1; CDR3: ASYQAGRTEAF
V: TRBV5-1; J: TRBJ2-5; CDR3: ASSLYSLAGGITQETQY
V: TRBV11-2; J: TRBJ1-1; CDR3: ASSPRVDTEAF
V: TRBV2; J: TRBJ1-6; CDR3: ASSGEQPRSPLH
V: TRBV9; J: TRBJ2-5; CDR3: ASSAGVGFETQY
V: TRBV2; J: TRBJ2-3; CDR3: ASSGTGGTDTQY
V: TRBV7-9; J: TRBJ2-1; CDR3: ASSPAGIGNEQF
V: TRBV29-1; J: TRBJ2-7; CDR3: SVPGQGHYEQY
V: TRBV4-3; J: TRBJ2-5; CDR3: ASSPGTSQETQY
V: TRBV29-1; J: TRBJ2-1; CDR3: SVQPLRGPANEQF
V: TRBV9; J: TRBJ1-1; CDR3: ASSVEGGRAF
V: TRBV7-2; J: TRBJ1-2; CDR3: ASSPDRVQGYT
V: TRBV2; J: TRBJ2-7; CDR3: ASRISRGPYEQY